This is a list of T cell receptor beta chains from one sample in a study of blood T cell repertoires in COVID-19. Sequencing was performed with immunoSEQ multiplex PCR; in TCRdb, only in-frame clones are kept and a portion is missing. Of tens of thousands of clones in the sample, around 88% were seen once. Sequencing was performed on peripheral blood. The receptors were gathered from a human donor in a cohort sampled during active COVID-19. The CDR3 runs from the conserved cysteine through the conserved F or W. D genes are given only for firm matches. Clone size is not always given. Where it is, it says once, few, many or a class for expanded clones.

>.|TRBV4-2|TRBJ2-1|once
TGTGCCAGCAGCCAAGATGTGGCAGGTTACAATGAGCAGTTCTTC
CASSQDVAGYNEQFF
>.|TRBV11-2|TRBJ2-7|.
TGTGCCAGCAGCTTAGATCGAGTACAGGGACGGGTCGAGCAGTACTTC
CASSLDRVQGRVEQYF
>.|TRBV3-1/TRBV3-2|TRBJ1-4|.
TGTGCCAGCAGCCCCTCTCCCGGTCGTAATGAAAAACTGTTTTTT
CASSPSPGRNEKLFF
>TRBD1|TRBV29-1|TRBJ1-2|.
TGCAGCGTTGAGTCAGGGGGCCGGGGCTACACCTTC
CSVESGGRGYTF
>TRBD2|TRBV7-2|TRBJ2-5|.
TGTGCCAGCAGCTTAGCGCGGTCTAGCGGGGGTCAAGAGACCCAGTACTTC
CASSLARSSGGQETQYF
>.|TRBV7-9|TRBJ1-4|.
TGTGCCAGCAGCGGCGCGAGGGGGTATGAAAAACTGTTTTTT
CASSGARGYEKLFF
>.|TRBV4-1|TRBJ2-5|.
TGCGCCAGCAGCCAAGATAGCCGACAGCAAGAGACCCAGTACTTC
CASSQDSRQQETQYF
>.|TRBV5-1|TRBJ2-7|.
TGCGCCAGCAGCTTGGTTTCAGTGGACAAGGACGAGCAGTACTTC
CASSLVSVDKDEQYF
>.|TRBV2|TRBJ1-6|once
TGTGCCAGCAGTGTTTCGGGGAGAAATTCACCCCTCCACTTT
CASSVSGRNSPLHF
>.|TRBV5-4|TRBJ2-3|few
TGTGCCAGCAGCTTGGCCCGTGGGGGCCCAGATACGCAGTATTTT
CASSLARGGPDTQYF
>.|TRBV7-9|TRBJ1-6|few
TGTGCCAGCGCGGAGGCCCCCCATAATTCACCCCTCCACTTT
CASAEAPHNSPLHF
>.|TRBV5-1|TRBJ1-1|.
TGCGCCAGCAAGGATCAGGGCCAAACTGAAGCTTTCTTT
CASKDQGQTEAFF
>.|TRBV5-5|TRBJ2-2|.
TGTGCCAGCAGCTTGTTCCCCAACACGAACACCGGGGAGCTGTTTTTT
CASSLFPNTNTGELFF
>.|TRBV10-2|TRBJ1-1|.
TGCGCCAGCAGTGAGCCAGGGATGAACACTGAAGCTTTCTTT
CASSEPGMNTEAFF
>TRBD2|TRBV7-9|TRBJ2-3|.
TGTGCCAGCAGCCTTAGCGGGGGGGCGACAGATACGCAGTATTTT
CASSLSGGATDTQYF
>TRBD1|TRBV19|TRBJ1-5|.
TGTGCCAGTAGTACCGACAGGGGGCTTTTACAGCCCCAGCATTTT
CASSTDRGLLQPQHF
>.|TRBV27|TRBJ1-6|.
TGTGCCAGCAGTCAGCGTAATTCACCCCTCCACTTT
CASSQRNSPLHF
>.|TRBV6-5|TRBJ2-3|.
TGTGCCAGCAGTTACGGGGTCACAGGGAGCACGCAGTATTTT
CASSYGVTGSTQYF
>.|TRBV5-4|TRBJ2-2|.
TGTGCCAGCAGCTCGGACTACTCCGGGGAGCTGTTTTTT
CASSSDYSGELFF
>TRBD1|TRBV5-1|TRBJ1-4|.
TGCGCCAGCAGCCCCGGGACAGGGAATGTATTAGAAAAACTGTTTTTT
CASSPGTGNVLEKLFF
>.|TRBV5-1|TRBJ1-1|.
TGCGCCAGCAGCGACCCACAGGGCATGAACACTGAAGCTTTCTTT
CASSDPQGMNTEAFF
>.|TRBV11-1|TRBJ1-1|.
TGTGCCAGCAGCTTTCCTACGGGGAAGAACACTGAAGCTTTCTTT
CASSFPTGKNTEAFF
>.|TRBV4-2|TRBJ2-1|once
TGTGCCAGCAGCCCAGAGCAGGGGCTTTCAAATGAGCAGTTCTTC
CASSPEQGLSNEQFF
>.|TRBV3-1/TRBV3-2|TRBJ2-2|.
TGTGCCAGCAGCTCTATAAGCGCGGCCACCGGGGAGCTGTTTTTT
CASSSISAATGELFF
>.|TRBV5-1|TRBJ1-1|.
TGCGCCAGCAGCTTGTACAGTTCGAACACTGAAGCTTTCTTT
CASSLYSSNTEAFF
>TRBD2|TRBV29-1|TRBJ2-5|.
TGCAGCGTTGAATCGCCAAGCGGGAGGGCCGGGCAAGAGACCCAGTACTTC
CSVESPSGRAGQETQYF
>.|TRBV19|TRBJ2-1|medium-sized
TGTGCCAGTAGTATCAAAATGAGCTCCTACAATGAGCAGTTCTTC
CASSIKMSSYNEQFF
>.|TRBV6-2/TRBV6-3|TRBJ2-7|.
TGTGCCAGCAGTTCAACCACTGGCTACGAGCAGTACTTC
CASSSTTGYEQYF